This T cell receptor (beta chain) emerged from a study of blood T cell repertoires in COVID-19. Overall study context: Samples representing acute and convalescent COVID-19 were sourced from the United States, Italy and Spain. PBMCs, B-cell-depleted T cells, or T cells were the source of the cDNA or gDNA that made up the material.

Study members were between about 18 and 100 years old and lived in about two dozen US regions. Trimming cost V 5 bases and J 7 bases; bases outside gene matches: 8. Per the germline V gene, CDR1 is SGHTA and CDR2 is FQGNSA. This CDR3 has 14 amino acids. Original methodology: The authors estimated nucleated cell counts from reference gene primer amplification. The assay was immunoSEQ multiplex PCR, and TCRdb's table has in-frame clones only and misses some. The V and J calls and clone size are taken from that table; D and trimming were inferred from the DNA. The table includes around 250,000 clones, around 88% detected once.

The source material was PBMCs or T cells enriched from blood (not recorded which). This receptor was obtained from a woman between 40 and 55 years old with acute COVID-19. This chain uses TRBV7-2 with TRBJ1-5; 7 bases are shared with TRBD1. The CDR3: CASSQRQGGQPQHF. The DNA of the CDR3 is TGTGCCAGCAGCCAGAGACAGGGTGGCCAGCCCCAGCATTTT.